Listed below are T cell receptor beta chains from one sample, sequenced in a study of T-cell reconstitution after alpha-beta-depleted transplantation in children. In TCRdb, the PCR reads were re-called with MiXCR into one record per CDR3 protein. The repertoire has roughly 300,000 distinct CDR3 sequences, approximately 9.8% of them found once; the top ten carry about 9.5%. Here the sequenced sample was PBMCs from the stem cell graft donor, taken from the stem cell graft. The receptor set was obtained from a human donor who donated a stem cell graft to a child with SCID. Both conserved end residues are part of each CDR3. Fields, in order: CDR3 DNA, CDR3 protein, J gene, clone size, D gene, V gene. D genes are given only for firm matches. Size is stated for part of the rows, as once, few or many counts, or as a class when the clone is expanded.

TGTGCCATCAGAACGACAGGGCCTAACACTGAAGCTTTCTTT	CAIRTTGPNTEAFF	TRBJ1-1	NA	TRBD1	TRBV10-3
TGCAGTGCTCCTACTTTCTCGCGGGGGGGACACAATGAGCAGTTCTTC	CSAPTFSRGGHNEQFF	TRBJ2-1	NA	TRBD2	TRBV20-1
TGTGCCAGCAGCTTAGGGTACAATCAGCCCCAGCATTTT	CASSLGYNQPQHF	TRBJ1-5	NA	NA	TRBV7-9
TGTGCCAGCAGTTTCTATGAGGGAAACACCTACGAGCAGTACTTC	CASSFYEGNTYEQYF	TRBJ2-7	many	NA	TRBV12-3/TRBV12-4
TGCGCCAGCAGCAGGACAGGGGACGACTCTTCACCCCTCCACTTT	CASSRTGDDSSPLHF	TRBJ1-6	NA	TRBD1	TRBV5-1
TGTGCCAGCAGCTTAAGACATGCGGGCTCCTACAATGAGCAGTTCTTC	CASSLRHAGSYNEQFF	TRBJ2-1	many	NA	TRBV11-2
TGCAGTGCTAGAGTCGGACAGGGCGGAGTATATGGCTACACCTTC	CSARVGQGGVYGYTF	TRBJ1-2	few	TRBD1	TRBV20-1
TGTGCCAGCACCAAATATGCAGGGGCGTGGGACACTGAAGCTTTCTTT	CASTKYAGAWDTEAFF	TRBJ1-1	many	NA	TRBV27
TGCGCCAGCAGCTCACAAATATTACAGGGGGCGGACACTGAAGCTTTCTTT	CASSSQILQGADTEAFF	TRBJ1-1	NA	TRBD1	TRBV5-1
TGCGCCAGCAGCCCAAAAGTTGGTGAGCAGTTCTTC	CASSPKVGEQFF	TRBJ2-1	few	NA	TRBV5-1
TGCAGTGCCATTAAGATTCTCCCCTACGAGCAGTACTTC	CSAIKILPYEQYF	TRBJ2-7	few	NA	TRBV20-1
TGTGCCAGCAGCCCAGGACCGGTAGCGGATACGCAGTATTTT	CASSPGPVADTQYF	TRBJ2-3	NA	NA	TRBV3-1
TGCAGCGGAGGACAGATATACAATGAGCAGTTCTTC	CSGGQIYNEQFF	TRBJ2-1	many	NA	TRBV29-1
TGTGCCAGCAGCCTGCCTCTTGCCTACGAGCAGTACTTC	CASSLPLAYEQYF	TRBJ2-7	few	NA	TRBV7-9
TGCAGCGTCCACAGCGGTGGCTACACCTTC	CSVHSGGYTF	TRBJ1-2	NA	NA	TRBV29-1
TGTGCCAGCAGGGTAGCGGGGGGGCCCCCCTACAATGAGCAGTTCTTC	CASRVAGGPPYNEQFF	TRBJ2-1	NA	TRBD2	TRBV6-1
TGCAGTGCTAGAGCCACGGAGGCCAACACAGATACGCAGTATTTT	CSARATEANTDTQYF	TRBJ2-3	NA	NA	TRBV20-1
TGTGCCAGCAGCTTGGCCCTAGCTTACGACGAGCAGTACTTC	CASSLALAYDEQYF	TRBJ2-7	NA	NA	TRBV5-6
TGTGCCAGCAGTATCGGGACTAGCGGAACCTACGAGCAGTACTTC	CASSIGTSGTYEQYF	TRBJ2-7	few	TRBD2	TRBV27
TGCGCCAGCAGCCTCTGGTCGGGGGTAGGCACCGGGGAGCTGTTTTTT	CASSLWSGVGTGELFF	TRBJ2-2	NA	NA	TRBV4-1
TGCGCCAGCAGCTTCGGACAGGTCGAAACCTACGAGCAGTACTTC	CASSFGQVETYEQYF	TRBJ2-7	NA	TRBD1	TRBV5-1
TGCAGTGCTAGAGGGGGCAGCAATGAGCAGTTCTTC	CSARGGSNEQFF	TRBJ2-1	few	NA	TRBV20-1
TGCAGCGTTGTTGGATTAAGGGGGTCCTACGAGCAGTACTTC	CSVVGLRGSYEQYF	TRBJ2-7	NA	NA	TRBV29-1
TGCGCCAGCACCTGGACAGGGTCCATATACGAGCAGTACTTC	CASTWTGSIYEQYF	TRBJ2-7	few	TRBD1	TRBV5-1
TGTGCCAGCAGCTTAATCGGGGGAGAGACCCAGTACTTC	CASSLIGGETQYF	TRBJ2-5	NA	NA	TRBV13
TGTGCCAGCAGGGCAGGGGGCAGGGAGAACACCGGGGAGCTGTTTTTT	CASRAGGRENTGELFF	TRBJ2-2	few	TRBD1	TRBV7-9
TGTGCCATCAGTGAGTCTAGGGGTTTGAACTATGGCTACACCTTC	CAISESRGLNYGYTF	TRBJ1-2	NA	NA	TRBV10-3
TGTGCCAGCAGTTTCCAGGGGAGGTCAGAAAAACTGTTTTTT	CASSFQGRSEKLFF	TRBJ1-4	few	NA	TRBV12-3/TRBV12-4
TGTGCCAGCAGTCTCCTGGACAGCTATGGCTACACCTTC	CASSLLDSYGYTF	TRBJ1-2	NA	NA	TRBV6-2/TRBV6-3
TGTGCCAGCAGCTCAAGTCAGGGACGAATAATCGGGGAGCTGTTTTTT	CASSSSQGRIIGELFF	TRBJ2-2	many	NA	TRBV7-6
TGTGCCAGCAGCCGCCCCGGGGGACCTAGCACAGATACGCAGTATTTT	CASSRPGGPSTDTQYF	TRBJ2-3	many	NA	TRBV13
TGTGCCAGCAGCCCCTTTAGGGACACAGCCAAAAACATTCAGTACTTC	CASSPFRDTAKNIQYF	TRBJ2-4	NA	NA	TRBV5-8
TGTGCCAGCAGTTACACGGGGGATAATTCACCCCTCCACTTT	CASSYTGDNSPLHF	TRBJ1-6	NA	NA	TRBV6-5
TGTGCCAGCAGCTCGCCCACAGGGGGCGAGCAGTTCTTC	CASSSPTGGEQFF	TRBJ2-1	many	TRBD1	TRBV7-8
TGTGCCAGCAGTGAACCGGACAGCCTGGGGTTCTTC	CASSEPDSLGFF	TRBJ2-1	many	NA	TRBV2
TGCAGCGTTCGTACCACAGGGAACACTGAAGCTTTCTTT	CSVRTTGNTEAFF	TRBJ1-1	few	NA	TRBV29-1
TGTGCCAGCAGTTTTGACAGGGCCCATTCACCCCTCCACTTT	CASSFDRAHSPLHF	TRBJ1-6	few	TRBD1	TRBV12-3/TRBV12-4
TGTGCCAGCAGCCAAGGATTGGGGGGAGGGGAGCTGTTTTTT	CASSQGLGGGELFF	TRBJ2-2	NA	NA	TRBV4-2
TGCAGTGCTAGAGGTCCAGTAGTTTCACCCCTCCACTTT	CSARGPVVSPLHF	TRBJ1-6	NA	NA	TRBV20-1
TGTGCCAGCAGCCCCCGACCAGGCTATTCCTACGAGCAGTACTTC	CASSPRPGYSYEQYF	TRBJ2-7	NA	NA	TRBV7-2
TGTGCCAGCACCCAAGCGGGGGGTACCCCTATGGCTTTCTTT	CASTQAGGTPMAFF	TRBJ1-1	NA	NA	TRBV7-9
TGTGCCAGCAGCAAGGTTCGGTACGAGCAGTACTTC	CASSKVRYEQYF	TRBJ2-7	few	NA	TRBV12-3/TRBV12-4
TGTGCCAGCCGTTCGCTGTTCGGGGCCGGGGAGCTGTTTTTT	CASRSLFGAGELFF	TRBJ2-2	many	NA	TRBV7-8
TGTGCCAGCAGTGAAGCGCTAGCCGGATACAATGAGCAGTTCTTC	CASSEALAGYNEQFF	TRBJ2-1	NA	NA	TRBV2
TGCAGTGCTAGAGATCGAGCCTTCAAGACCTACGAGCAGTACTTC	CSARDRAFKTYEQYF	TRBJ2-7	few	NA	TRBV20-1
TGCAGCGTTGTGACAGAGACCCAAGAGACCCAGTACTTC	CSVVTETQETQYF	TRBJ2-5	NA	NA	TRBV29-1
TGTGCCATCAGTGATCGGACAGGAATGAACACTGAAGCTTTCTTT	CAISDRTGMNTEAFF	TRBJ1-1	many	TRBD1	TRBV10-3
TGCAGTGCTAGAGACCGAGGGTATGGCTACACCTTC	CSARDRGYGYTF	TRBJ1-2	NA	NA	TRBV20-1
TGTGCCAGCAGCCCAAGGACAGGGGGCGCCGAGCAGTACTTC	CASSPRTGGAEQYF	TRBJ2-7	few	TRBD1	TRBV27
TGTGCCAGCAGTTTGGACCGGGCAGCTAACTATGGCTACACCTTC	CASSLDRAANYGYTF	TRBJ1-2	few	NA	TRBV12-3/TRBV12-4
TGTGCCAGCAGCCACAGGGCGGCGAACACTGAAGCTTTCTTT	CASSHRAANTEAFF	TRBJ1-1	few	NA	TRBV5-6
TGTGCCACCAGTGATCTAGGGACGGCGGAGGGGCAGTTCTTC	CATSDLGTAEGQFF	TRBJ2-1	few	NA	TRBV24-1
TGTGCCACCAGGGGGGGGGCATTCTCAGAGCAGTTCTTC	CATRGGAFSEQFF	TRBJ2-1	NA	NA	TRBV24-1
TGTGCCAGCAGTGAGAGTGGCAATCAGCCCCAGCATTTT	CASSESGNQPQHF	TRBJ1-5	many	NA	TRBV6-1
TGTGCCAGCAGCTTAGGGCAGGCCCAAGAGACCCAGTACTTC	CASSLGQAQETQYF	TRBJ2-5	NA	NA	TRBV11-3
TGTGCCAGCAGCTTAGAGGGGTCCGGGACTAGCGGGGGCACAGATACGCAGTATTTT	CASSLEGSGTSGGTDTQYF	TRBJ2-3	few	TRBD2	TRBV11-2